The 14 T cell receptor beta chains listed next were all sequenced from one sample in a study of memory CD4+ T cells and cytomegalovirus serostatus. The sort gate was single viable CD3+CD4+CD8-CD45RO+ cells for memory CD4+ T cells. The data were produced by immunoSEQ multiplex PCR, yet TCRdb's version contains in-frame clones alone and is incomplete. The table includes about 57,000 clones, around 80% detected once. Sequenced: memory CD4+ T cells from blood. The receptors come from an adult in good health and CMV-seronegative.

The chain has TRBV19 and TRBJ2-7; D uncertain. Germline V gene lookup returns CDR1 LNHDA and CDR2 SQIVND (reference sequence). This CDR3 spans 11 amino acids. Trimming cost V 4 bases and J 2 bases, with 3 bases left between them. CDR3 sequence (DNA): TGTGCCAGTAGTACGGCCTACGAGCAGTACTTC. Its protein is CASSTAYEQYF.

V and J are TRBV27 and TRBJ1-2, with TRBD1 matching over 8 bases. The CDR3 covers 15 residues. Trimming at V came to 2 bases and at J to 1 base, leaving 3 bases not matched to a gene. In germline, CDR1 is MNHEY, CDR2 SMNVEV (reference sequence). The CDR3 loop reads CASSLGQGGNYGYTF. The CDR3 coding sequence is TGTGCCAGCAGTTTAGGACAGGGTGGTAACTATGGCTACACCTTC.

The chain has TRBV13 and TRBJ1-6; D gene ambiguous. V shed 4 bases and J shed 10 bases, with 11 bases lying between them. The germline V gene has CDR1 PRHDT and CDR2 FYEKMQ (reference sequence). There are 13 residues in the CDR3. DNA of the CDR3: TGTGCCAGCAGCTCGCTCGGGAACTCACCCCTCCACTTT. Translated: CASSSLGNSPLHF. Combining the CDR3 with reference TRBV13 and TRBJ1-6 gives the whole variable domain AAGVIQSPRHLIKEKRETATLKCYPIPRHDTVYWYQQGPGQDPQFLISFYEKMQSDKGSIPDRFSAQQFSDYHSELNMSSLELGDSALYFCASSSLGNSPLHFGNGTRLTVT.

This clone was recorded a few times. V usage is TRBV5-6 and J usage is TRBJ2-2; unclear D gene. Germline V gives CDR1 SGHDT, CDR2 YYEEEE. The CDR3 is 15 amino acids. V lost 0 bases, J lost 0 bases, and 6 bases lay in between. CDR3: CASSLVFANTGELFF. The CDR3 region has the DNA TGTGCCAGCAGCTTGGTCTTCGCGAACACCGGGGAGCTGTTTTTT. Variable domain in full (rest from reference TRBV5-6 and TRBJ2-2): DAGVTQSPTHLIKTRGQQVTLRCSPKSGHDTVSWYQQALGQGPQFIFQYYEEEERQRGNFPDRFSGHQFPNYSSELNVNALLLGDSALYLCASSLVFANTGELFFGEGSRLTVL.

Here the CDR3 DNA reads TGTGCCAGCAGACCGGACAGGGTCTACGTAAAACTGTTTTTT. As protein: CASRPDRVYVKLFF. The chain couples TRBV6-5 to TRBJ1-4; TRBD1 agrees at 8 bases. This CDR3 region has 14 residues. CDR1 is MNHEY and CDR2 is SVGAGI in the germline V gene. V lost 6 bases to trimming and J lost 10 bases; unmatched junction nucleotides: 10.

The chain recombines TRBV7-8 with TRBJ1-1; tentatively, D is TRBD1 (5 bases). Germline values: CDR1 SGHVS, CDR2 FQNEAQ. Trimming shortened V by 3 bases and J by 10 bases, and 15 bases separated the two germline ends. The CDR3 runs 13 residues. The CDR3 coding sequence is TGTGCCAGCAGCTTCGGGGGGGTGGTGCGAGCTTTCTTT. Amino acids: CASSFGGVVRAFF. Filled out from reference TRBV7-8 and TRBJ1-1, the complete variable domain reads GAGVSQSPRYKVAKRGQDVALRCDPISGHVSLFWYQQALGQGPEFLTYFQNEAQLDKSGLPSDRFFAERPEGSVSTLKIQRTQQEDSAVYLCASSFGGVVRAFFGQGTRLTVV.

This chain joins TRBV13 and TRBJ2-1, with TRBD2 matching over 16 bases. The germline gives CDR1 PRHDT, CDR2 FYEKMQ (reference sequence). The CDR3 covers 22 residues. V shed 5 bases and J 6 bases; nucleotides not matched to a gene: 22. CDR3 sequence: CASSPKYARGLAGGLGSNEQFF. In nucleotides, the CDR3 is TGTGCCAGCAGCCCCAAATACGCAAGGGGACTAGCGGGGGGGTTGGGGAGCAATGAGCAGTTCTTC.

V is TRBV7-9 and J is TRBJ2-2, with D unresolved. Germline values: CDR1 SEHNR, CDR2 FQNEAQ (reference sequence). This CDR3 contains 14 residues. Trimming took 2 bases from V and 3 from J, leaving 7 bases between them. The CDR3 region is CASSLTADTGELFF. CDR3 DNA: TGTGCCAGCAGCTTAACGGCTGACACCGGGGAGCTGTTTTTT.

The rearrangement links TRBV2 to TRBJ2-5; D is perhaps TRBD2 (6 bases). Trimming cost V 8 bases and J 5 bases, with 12 bases left between them. Germline V lookup: CDR1 SNHLY, CDR2 FYNNEI. This CDR3 contains 12 residues. CDR3 residues: CASGSGRETQYF. CDR3 bases: TGTGCCAGCGGATCAGGGAGGGAGACCCAGTACTTC.

The chain employs TRBV10-3 and TRBJ2-3; the match to TRBD2 covers 10 bases. The junction had 6 bases not matched to a gene; V was cut back by 6 bases and J by 6 bases. Germline CDR1 and CDR2: ENHRY and SYGVKD. This CDR3 is 14 amino acids long. The CDR3 nucleotides are TGTGCCATCAGGGCAGCGGGGGGGTGGGATACGCAGTATTTT. As protein: CAIRAAGGWDTQYF.

The rearrangement uses TRBV25-1 and TRBJ1-1, with D possibly being TRBD1 (5 bases). Germline CDR1 and CDR2: MGHDK and SYGVNS. Trimming stripped 7 bases from V and 4 bases from J, with 13 bases between. The CDR3 is 13 amino acids. The CDR3 sequence: CASTLGGVTEAFF. The CDR3 DNA reads TGTGCCAGCACGCTGGGAGGGGTCACTGAAGCTTTCTTT.

CDR3 protein: CASNTGGGNTGELFF. The DNA for the CDR3 is TGTGCCAGCAACACAGGGGGGGGCAACACCGGGGAGCTGTTTTTT. The chain is built from TRBV2 and TRBJ2-2; tentatively, D is TRBD1 (8 bases). The CDR3 runs to 15 residues. V was shortened by 7 bases and J by 2 bases, with 14 bases between the two germline ends. Germline assignment: CDR1 SNHLY and CDR2 FYNNEI.

The V gene is TRBV5-6, the J gene TRBJ1-5; D is ambiguous. The V end was cut by 1 base, the J end by 0 bases, with 5 bases between. Germline values: CDR1 SGHDT, CDR2 YYEEEE. The CDR3 length is 14 residues. Written as DNA, the CDR3 is TGTGCCAGCAGCTTGCAGACTAGCAATCAGCCCCAGCATTTT. Amino acid sequence: CASSLQTSNQPQHF.

V is TRBV11-3 and J is TRBJ2-1; D not certain. Trimming left V 3 bases short and J 6 bases short, with 3 bases between. The CDR3 sequence is 11 residues long. CDR1 and CDR2 from the germline V gene are SGHNT and YENEEA. In DNA, the CDR3 is TGTGCCAGCAGCTTGACCAATGAGCAGTTCTTC. Its translation is CASSLTNEQFF.